What follows describes a single T cell receptor (beta chain). This clonotype was found many times. The specificity of this receptor is unknown. No qualities accompany the bases; no much larger clone lies one base away. Stable Graves' hyperthyroidism was defined as no progression to ophthalmopathy during 18 months of follow-up. Hyperthyroidism patients were aged 18 to 65 years and newly diagnosed, with disease duration of less than 2 months. The study excluded patients with uncontrolled infections, other autoimmune diseases, pregnancy or lactation. Diagnoses were based on clinical symptoms, serum thyroxine and TRAb, thyroid ultrasound and orbital computed tomography. Ficoll-Paque density gradient centrifugation was used to isolate PBMCs from 8 to 10 ml of fresh peripheral blood. Trizol reagent was used to extract total RNA, and RNA quality was then checked on an Agilent 2100 Bioanalyzer. The TCR beta CDR3 regions were amplified from the RNA transcripts. The first round of RT-PCR for the TCR CDR3 was performed with the HTBI primer set and the Qiagen OneStep RT-PCR kit. The libraries were constructed in a second round of multiplex PCR and then size-selected and purified. Libraries were sequenced paired-end with 100 bp reads on an Illumina HiSeq2000. As for how the authors treated the data: SOAPnuke was used to process the raw data, throwing out any read that contained adapters or uncalled bases, had a mean Phred below 15, or lacked an exact constant-primer or identifier match. COPE v1.2.5 was used to merge high-quality paired reads, and clonotypes were defined as unique nucleotide sequences. MiTCR v1.1 was used to align the clonotypes against IMGT TRBV, TRBD and TRBJ reference segments. The analysis included only V-J combinations with a frequency above 0.0001, which together covered approximately 99% of the repertoires. The TCS score was defined as F50 (clonal expansion) divided by E x V (chaos), with BLOSUM62-based TCRdist calculated between CDR3 peptides within each V-J. Welch's t-statistics and random forest reduced roughly 540 V-J features to under 15, which were used in a naive Bayes classifier (R e1071). TCRdb trimmed the raw reads at Q25, called clones with MiXCR and kept productive beta chains. Rows are combined by CDR3 protein, so each entry shows the most common genes and DNA. It is TCRdb's table, rather than the study itself, that gives the V and J calls and clone size. The sample data list more than 300,000 distinct CDR3 sequences, and approximately 15% of these were observed just once. In total, the top ten clones hold 9.5% to 12% of the sample.

Compared with germline, V lacks 3 bases and J lacks 5 bases; bases without a gene match: 6. CDR1 and CDR2 are drawn from the germline V gene: SGHRS, YFSETQ. From its cysteine to its phenylalanine, the CDR3 spans 14 amino acids. Left in the record is the CDR3 DNA by itself, 42 bases read in frame from the first base. This entry is derived from a study of T cells in Graves' hyperthyroidism and ophthalmopathy (dated by TCRdb to between 2018 and 2021). With regard to the full study: Peripheral blood was collected at initial diagnosis, before any treatment. The paper describes TCR Vbeta CDR3 sequencing of 120 to 150 peripheral blood samples, made up of about 41 ophthalmopathy patients, over 70 hyperthyroidism patients and 17 progressor patients. The approximately 98 discovery patients were randomly divided into training and test sets at a 7:3 ratio. After blood sampling, hyperthyroidism patients were treated with methimazole at a starting dose of 30 mg daily, and ophthalmopathy patients were treated with high-dose intravenous methylprednisolone. Thyroid tissue and blood T-cell repertoires from six Graves' hyperthyroidism patients were also compared in the study. To identify TCR V-J signatures that set the groups apart, the researchers used a discovery cohort of more than 95 patients, made up of around 42 with Graves' ophthalmopathy and about 60 with stable Graves' hyperthyroidism. Prospective prediction of ophthalmopathy was tested in an independent validation cohort of 18 to 20 hyperthyroidism patients and 17 patients who later progressed to ophthalmopathy.

On the study overall, not on this receptor specifically: Most expanded thyroid clonotypes (frequency above 0.001) were also detected in blood, suggesting blood repertoires may reflect thyroid immune responses. In validation, the model predicted progression to ophthalmopathy a median of approximately 6.3 months before onset, with about 71% sensitivity and around 76% specificity. In cross-validation, a model built on a 13 V-J signature told ophthalmopathy apart from stable hyperthyroidism with over 85% sensitivity and approximately 84% specificity, and in testing the same model reached 80%/75%. No statistical method was used to fix the sample size in advance, and group allocation was not hidden from the investigators.

This TCR was recovered from a woman aged 60-70 years with Graves' hyperthyroidism. Sequencing was performed on blood. The V gene is TRBV5-1 and the J gene is TRBJ2-7; 9 middle bases align to TRBD2. Here the CDR3 is given as CASSSASGDHEQYF. In nucleotides, the sequence is TGCGCCAGCAGCTCTGCTAGCGGGGACCACGAGCAGTACTTC.